These T cell receptor beta chains were read from a single sample in a study of T cell responses to AZD1222 COVID-19 vaccine. Sequencing was performed with immunoSEQ multiplex PCR; in TCRdb, only in-frame clones are kept and a portion is missing. Of more than 150,000 clones listed, approximately 90% are singletons. The sequencing used peripheral blood, collected 28 days after the second AZD1222 dose. The receptors stem from an adult who received the AZD1222 COVID-19 vaccine. The CDR3 runs from the conserved cysteine through the conserved F or W. The order of the fields is J gene, V gene, CDR3 protein.

J gene: TRBJ2-7; V gene: TRBV6-2/TRBV6-3; CDR3 protein: CASSSFIEQYF
J gene: TRBJ2-1; V gene: TRBV3-1/TRBV3-2; CDR3 protein: CASSFGNNEQFF
J gene: TRBJ2-7; V gene: TRBV6-2/TRBV6-3; CDR3 protein: CASSFPNYEQYF
J gene: TRBJ2-7; V gene: TRBV11-1; CDR3 protein: CASSRTSGNSYEQYF
J gene: TRBJ2-7; V gene: TRBV4-3; CDR3 protein: CASSQDPRSYEQYF
J gene: TRBJ2-3; V gene: TRBV28; CDR3 protein: CASSLTGVGTDTQYF
J gene: TRBJ2-3; V gene: TRBV9; CDR3 protein: CASTRGPADTQYF
J gene: TRBJ2-6; V gene: TRBV5-1; CDR3 protein: CASSPTGVGANVLTF
J gene: TRBJ2-1; V gene: TRBV7-7; CDR3 protein: CASSFNPPSRRGDEQFF
J gene: TRBJ2-1; V gene: TRBV7-6; CDR3 protein: CASSRAGNGGNEQFF
J gene: TRBJ2-3; V gene: TRBV21-1; CDR3 protein: CASSKGTSAGTDTQYF
J gene: TRBJ2-5; V gene: TRBV6-5; CDR3 protein: CASSLAGSGTSPDF
J gene: TRBJ2-6; V gene: TRBV30; CDR3 protein: CAWSGSGANVLTF
J gene: TRBJ1-1; V gene: TRBV5-6; CDR3 protein: CASSLSATEAFF
J gene: TRBJ1-2; V gene: TRBV9; CDR3 protein: CASSTWDRGNYGYTF
J gene: TRBJ2-1; V gene: TRBV7-3; CDR3 protein: CASSLRREVIDEQFF
J gene: TRBJ1-2; V gene: TRBV3-1/TRBV3-2; CDR3 protein: CASSQGGISGYTF
J gene: TRBJ2-5; V gene: TRBV19; CDR3 protein: CASSMVSAAQETQYF
J gene: TRBJ1-2; V gene: TRBV19; CDR3 protein: CASSTTGSEGYTF
J gene: TRBJ1-6; V gene: TRBV28; CDR3 protein: CASSSRDSNSPLHF
J gene: TRBJ2-5; V gene: TRBV7-3; CDR3 protein: CASSLTPQGGETQYF
J gene: TRBJ1-2; V gene: TRBV5-5; CDR3 protein: CASSIKQGINYGYTF
J gene: TRBJ2-3; V gene: TRBV7-3; CDR3 protein: CASSQEGVAGENFTDTQYF
J gene: TRBJ2-1; V gene: TRBV18; CDR3 protein: CASSPAGPPNEQFF
J gene: TRBJ1-1; V gene: TRBV7-9; CDR3 protein: CASSLAQGGTEAFF
J gene: TRBJ2-7; V gene: TRBV28; CDR3 protein: CASSYPGQGDEQYF